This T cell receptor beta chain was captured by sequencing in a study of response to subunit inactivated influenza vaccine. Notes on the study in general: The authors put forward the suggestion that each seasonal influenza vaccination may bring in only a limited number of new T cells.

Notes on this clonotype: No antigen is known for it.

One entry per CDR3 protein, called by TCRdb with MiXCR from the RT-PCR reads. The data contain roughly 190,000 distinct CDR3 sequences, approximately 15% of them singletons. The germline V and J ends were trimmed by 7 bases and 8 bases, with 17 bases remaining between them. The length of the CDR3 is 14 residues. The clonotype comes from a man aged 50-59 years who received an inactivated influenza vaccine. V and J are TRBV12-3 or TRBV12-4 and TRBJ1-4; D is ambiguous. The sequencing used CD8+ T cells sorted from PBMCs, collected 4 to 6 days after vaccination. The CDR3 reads CASKPGDFIEKLFF. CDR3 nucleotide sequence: TGTGCCAGCAAACCCGGAGATTTTATAGAAAAACTGTTTTTT.